This T cell receptor (beta chain) came from a study of OX40 agonist ivuxolimab in advanced cancers. Study in general: The group had a mean age of roughly 56 years, ranged from about 23 to 85, and was 82.7% male. Study results and caveats: Dose levels from 0.1 to 3.0 mg/kg saw CD4+ and CD8+ blood T cells expand clonally by week 6. The average count of expanded clones was higher among CD8+ T cells than among CD4+.

Notes on this clone: Its cognate antigen is unknown.

Autoimmune disease history or systemic immunosuppression meant exclusion. Sequenced by immunoSEQ multiplex PCR; TCRdb stores in-frame clones only, minus some. The table shows approximately 70,000 clones, with 70% to 90% occurring only once. V was trimmed by 9 bases and J by 2 bases, leaving 14 bases between them. Germline V CDR1 and CDR2: MNHEY, SVGAGI. The CDR3 totals 13 residues. This receptor was obtained from an adult with an advanced solid tumor such as melanoma, head and neck, liver or kidney cancer. This material consisted of CD4+ or CD8+ T cells sorted from blood, taken in a trial of the OX40 agonist ivuxolimab. The V and J genes are TRBV6-5 and TRBJ2-7; D might be TRBD1 (5 bases). In DNA form, the CDR3 reads TGTGCCAGTAGCAGGGATTGGGCCTACGAGCAGTACTTC. Translated: CASSRDWAYEQYF.